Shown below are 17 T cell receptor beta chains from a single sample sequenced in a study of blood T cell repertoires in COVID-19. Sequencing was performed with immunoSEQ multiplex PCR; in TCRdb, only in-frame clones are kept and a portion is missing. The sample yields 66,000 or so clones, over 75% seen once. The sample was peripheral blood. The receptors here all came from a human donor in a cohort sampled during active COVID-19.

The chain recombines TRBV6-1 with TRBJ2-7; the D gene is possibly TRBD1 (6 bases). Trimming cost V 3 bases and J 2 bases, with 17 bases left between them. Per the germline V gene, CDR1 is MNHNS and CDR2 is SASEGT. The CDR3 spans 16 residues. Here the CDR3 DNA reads TGTGCCAGCAGTGAGAAATGGACAGAAACGCCCTACGAGCAGTACTTC. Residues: CASSEKWTETPYEQYF.

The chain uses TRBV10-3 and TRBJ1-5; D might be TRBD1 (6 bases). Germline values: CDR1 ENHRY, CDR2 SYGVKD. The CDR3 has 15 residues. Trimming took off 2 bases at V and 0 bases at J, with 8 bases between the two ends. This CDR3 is CAISERGFSNQPQHF. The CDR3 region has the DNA TGTGCCATCAGTGAGAGGGGGTTTAGCAATCAGCCCCAGCATTTT.

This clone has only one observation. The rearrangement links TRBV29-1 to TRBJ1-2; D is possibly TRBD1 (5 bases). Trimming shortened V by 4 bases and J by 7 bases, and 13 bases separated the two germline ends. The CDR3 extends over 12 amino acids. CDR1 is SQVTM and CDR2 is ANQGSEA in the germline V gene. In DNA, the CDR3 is TGCAGCGTTGCGGGGGAGAGTGGTGGCTACACCTTC. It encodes CSVAGESGGYTF.

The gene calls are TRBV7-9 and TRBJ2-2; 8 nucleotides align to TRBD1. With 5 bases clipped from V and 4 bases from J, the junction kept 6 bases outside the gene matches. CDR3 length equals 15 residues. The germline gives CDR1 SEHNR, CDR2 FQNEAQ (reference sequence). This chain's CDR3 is CASSRITGGTGELFF. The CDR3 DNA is TGTGCCAGCAGCCGTATAACAGGGGGCACCGGGGAGCTGTTTTTT. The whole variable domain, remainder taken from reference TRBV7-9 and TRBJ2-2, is DTGVSQNPRHKITKRGQNVTFRCDPISEHNRLYWYRQTLGQGPEFLTYFQNEAQLEKSRLLSDRFSAERPKGSFSTLEIQRTEQGDSAMYLCASSRITGGTGELFFGEGSRLTVL.

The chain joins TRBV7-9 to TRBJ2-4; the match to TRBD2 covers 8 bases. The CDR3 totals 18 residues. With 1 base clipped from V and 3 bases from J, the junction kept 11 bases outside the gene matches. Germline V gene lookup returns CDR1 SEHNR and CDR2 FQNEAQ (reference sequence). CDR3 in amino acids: CASSLVPAGVSDKNIQYF. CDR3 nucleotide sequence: TGTGCCAGCAGCTTAGTCCCAGCGGGAGTATCGGACAAAAACATTCAGTACTTC.

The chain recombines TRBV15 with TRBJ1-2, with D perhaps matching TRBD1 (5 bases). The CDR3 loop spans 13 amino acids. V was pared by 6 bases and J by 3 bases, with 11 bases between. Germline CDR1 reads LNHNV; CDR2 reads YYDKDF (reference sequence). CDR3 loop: CATSYGHDYGYTF. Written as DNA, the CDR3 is TGTGCCACCAGTTATGGACACGACTATGGCTACACCTTC.

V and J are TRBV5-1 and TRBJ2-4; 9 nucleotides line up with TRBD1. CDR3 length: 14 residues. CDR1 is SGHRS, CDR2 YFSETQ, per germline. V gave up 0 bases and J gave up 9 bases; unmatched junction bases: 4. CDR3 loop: CASSLGDREGIQYF. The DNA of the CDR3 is TGCGCCAGCAGCTTGGGGGACAGGGAAGGCATTCAGTACTTC.

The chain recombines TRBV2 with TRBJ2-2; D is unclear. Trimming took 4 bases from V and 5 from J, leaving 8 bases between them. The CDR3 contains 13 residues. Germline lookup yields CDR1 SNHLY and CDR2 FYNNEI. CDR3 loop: CASSATMTGELFF. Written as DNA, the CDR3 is TGTGCCAGCAGTGCGACAATGACCGGGGAGCTGTTTTTT.

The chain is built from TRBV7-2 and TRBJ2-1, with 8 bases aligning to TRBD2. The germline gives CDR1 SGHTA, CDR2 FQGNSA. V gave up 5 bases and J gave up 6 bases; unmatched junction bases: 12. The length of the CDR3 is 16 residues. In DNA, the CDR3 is TGTGCCAGCAGCCTCCGTGGAAGCGGGAGTTCCAATGAGCAGTTCTTC. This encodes CASSLRGSGSSNEQFF.

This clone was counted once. This CDR3 is CASSPTAGYNEQFF. Written as DNA, the CDR3 is TGTGCCAGCTCACCAACAGCGGGTTACAATGAGCAGTTCTTC. The chain combines TRBV18 with TRBJ2-1; TRBD2 is a possible D gene (6 bases). This CDR3 contains 14 residues. Germline V gene lookup returns CDR1 KGHSH and CDR2 LQKENI. With 2 bases removed from V and 4 bases from J, the gap between germline ends came to 9 bases.

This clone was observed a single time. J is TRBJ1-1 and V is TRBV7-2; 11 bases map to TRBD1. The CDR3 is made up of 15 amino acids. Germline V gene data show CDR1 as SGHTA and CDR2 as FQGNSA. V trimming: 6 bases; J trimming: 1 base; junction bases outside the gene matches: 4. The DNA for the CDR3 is TGTGCCAGCAGGCCGGGACAGGGGGGGAACACTGAAGCTTTCTTT. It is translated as CASRPGQGGNTEAFF.

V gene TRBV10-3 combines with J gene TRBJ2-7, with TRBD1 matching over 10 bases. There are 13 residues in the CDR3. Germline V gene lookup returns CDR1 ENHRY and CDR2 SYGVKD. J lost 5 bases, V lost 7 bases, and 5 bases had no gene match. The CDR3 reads CAIKDRGPDEQYF. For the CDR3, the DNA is TGTGCCATCAAAGACAGGGGGCCGGACGAGCAGTACTTC.

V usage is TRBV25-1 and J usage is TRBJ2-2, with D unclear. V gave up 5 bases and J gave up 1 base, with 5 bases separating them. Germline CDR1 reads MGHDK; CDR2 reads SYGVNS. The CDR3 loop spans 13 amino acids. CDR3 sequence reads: CASSRQNTGELFF. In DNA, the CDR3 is TGTGCCAGCAGTCGACAGAACACCGGGGAGCTGTTTTTT.

The CDR3 is CASAARPGQTVGDYEQYF. The CDR3 DNA reads as TGTGCTAGTGCCGCACGCCCGGGACAGACCGTTGGAGACTACGAGCAGTACTTC. This sequence joins TRBV12-5 and TRBJ2-7; 7 positions match TRBD1. This CDR3 has 18 residues. The junction had 21 bases not matched to a gene; V was cut back by 7 bases and J by 3 bases. CDR1 is LGHNT, CDR2 FRNRAP, per germline.

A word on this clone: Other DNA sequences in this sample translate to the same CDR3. CDR3 region: CASSLDSYGYTF. The CDR3 DNA reads as TGTGCCAGCAGCCTAGACAGCTATGGCTACACCTTC. The rearrangement links TRBV7-9 to TRBJ1-2, with D possibly TRBD1 on 5 matching bases. The CDR3 has 12 residues. Per the germline V gene, CDR1 is SEHNR and CDR2 is FQNEAQ (reference sequence). V lost 5 bases, J lost 4 bases, and 8 bases lay in between.

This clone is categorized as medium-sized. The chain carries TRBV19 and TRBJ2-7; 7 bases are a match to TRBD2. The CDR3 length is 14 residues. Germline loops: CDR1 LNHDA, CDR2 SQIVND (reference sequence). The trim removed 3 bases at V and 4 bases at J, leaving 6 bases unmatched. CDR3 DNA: TGTGCCAGTAGTATCCTGGCGGGAGAGTACGAGCAGTACTTC. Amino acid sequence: CASSILAGEYEQYF. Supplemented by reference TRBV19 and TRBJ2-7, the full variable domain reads DGGITQSPKYLFRKEGQNVTLSCEQNLNHDAMYWYRQDPGQGLRLIYYSQIVNDFQKGDIAEGYSVSREKKESFPLTVTSAQKNPTAFYLCASSILAGEYEQYFGPGTRLTVT.

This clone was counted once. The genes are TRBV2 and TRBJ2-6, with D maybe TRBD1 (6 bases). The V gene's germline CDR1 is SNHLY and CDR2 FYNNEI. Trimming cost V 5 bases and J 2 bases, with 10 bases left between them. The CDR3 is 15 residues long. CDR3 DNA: TGTGCCAGCAGTAAACAGGGCACTGGGGCCAACGTCCTGACTTTC. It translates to CASSKQGTGANVLTF.